This T cell receptor (beta chain) was obtained from a study of blood T cell repertoires in COVID-19. Study at large: Sources were T cells, B-cell-depleted T cells, or PBMCs; the material itself was cDNA or gDNA.

This clone showed up just once. Germline V gives CDR1 KGHSH, CDR2 LQKENI. V was clipped by 3 bases and J by 1 base; unmatched bases: 8. CDR3 length: 17 residues. In the authors' methods: Estimation of nucleated cell counts was performed using reference gene primer amplification. Method: immunoSEQ multiplex PCR; TCRdb's copy keeps in-frame clones and lacks some. The DNA gave D and trimming, while V, J and clone size come from that table. The table shows more than 250,000 clones, with roughly 90% occurring only once. All enrollees were about 18 to 100 years old and from 20 to 30 US areas. Symptom resolution, clearance, or two negative PCRs marked the recovered donors of Cohort 3.

The specimen was PBMCs or T cells enriched from blood (not recorded which). The V and J genes are TRBV18 and TRBJ2-2; 7 nucleotides agree with TRBD1. The receptor comes from a young woman who had recovered from COVID-19. This chain's CDR3 is CASSPGQVSLNTGELFF. The CDR3 region has the DNA TGTGCCAGCTCACCCGGACAGGTATCTCTGAACACCGGGGAGCTGTTTTTT. The full variable domain, rest sourced from reference TRBV18 and TRBJ2-2, is NAGVMQNPRHLVRRRGQEARLRCSPMKGHSHVYWYRQLPEEGLKFMVYLQKENIIDESGMPKERFSAEFPKEGPSILRIQQVVRGDSAAYFCASSPGQVSLNTGELFFGEGSRLTVL.